This T cell receptor beta chain was identified during a study of blood T cell repertoires in COVID-19. Germline V gene data show CDR1 as SEHNR and CDR2 as FQNEAQ (reference sequence). The germline V and J ends were trimmed by 3 bases and 4 bases, with 9 bases remaining between them. The length of the CDR3 is 13 residues. Profiled with immunoSEQ multiplex PCR; TCRdb holds only in-frame clones, not every one. The sample holds about 100,000 clones, 85% seen once. This clone has more than one count but fewer than ten. This chain connects TRBV7-9 to TRBJ1-2; perhaps TRBD1 as D (5 bases). The sample taken for sequencing was peripheral blood. The receptor's source is a woman in her sixties or seventies with active or convalescent COVID-19. The CDR3 DNA sequence: TGTGCCAGCAGCTTCCAAAGGGGCTATGGCTACACCTTC. It encodes CASSFQRGYGYTF.